These 20 T cell receptor beta chains were all obtained from the same sample, sequenced in a study of monozygotic twins with cystic fibrosis. Libraries were prepared by immunoSEQ multiplex PCR; TCRdb keeps only in-frame clonotypes and omits some of them. The sample lists some 33,000 clones; about 89% were seen once. The specimen was blood. These receptors were obtained from a boy aged 2 to 10 with cystic fibrosis.

This clone was seen just once. V gene TRBV11-3 combines with J gene TRBJ1-2, with D hard to call. The germline V gene encodes CDR1 SGHNT and CDR2 YENEEA. This CDR3 comprises 15 residues. Trimming pared 0 bases from V and 4 bases from J, leaving 12 bases between. The CDR3 DNA sequence: TGTGCCAGCAGCTTAGATCTGGGATCCGGCTATGGCTACACCTTC. This codes for CASSLDLGSGYGYTF.

The rearrangement uses TRBV6-6 and TRBJ1-5, with D unclear. Germline assignment: CDR1 MNHNY and CDR2 SVGAGI (reference sequence). This CDR3 contains 15 residues. V lost 0 bases and J lost 2, with 8 bases in between. Here the CDR3 DNA reads TGTGCCAGCAGTTACTCTTTTTCTGGCAATCAGCCCCAGCATTTT. Amino acid sequence: CASSYSFSGNQPQHF.

This chain connects TRBV15 to TRBJ1-5; no firm D call. This CDR3 spans 13 amino acids. Between the trimmed V and J ends, which lost 3 bases and 7 bases, there was a span of 10 bases. Germline values: CDR1 LNHNV, CDR2 YYDKDF (reference sequence). In DNA, the CDR3 is TGTGCCACCAGCAGGGGGAAGCGGCAGCCCCAGCATTTT. Encoded protein: CATSRGKRQPQHF.

V is TRBV7-3 and J is TRBJ2-6; D possibly matches TRBD1 or TRBD2 (5 bases each). The V gene's germline CDR1 is SGHTA and CDR2 FQGTGA. The ends were cut back, 4 bases at V and 2 bases at J, with 21 bases in the middle. This CDR3 region has 19 residues. Here the CDR3 reads CASSSRRGTGSTGANVLTF. In DNA form, the CDR3 reads TGTGCCAGCAGCTCCCGACGTGGGACCGGGTCTACTGGGGCCAACGTCCTGACTTTC. Drawing the rest from reference TRBV7-3 and TRBJ2-6, the complete variable domain is GAGVSQTPSNKVTEKGKYVELRCDPISGHTALYWYRQSLGQGPEFLIYFQGTGAADDSGLPNDRFFAVRPEGSVSTLKIQRTERGDSAVYLCASSSRRGTGSTGANVLTFGAGSRLTVL.

This clone was counted a single time. The chain carries TRBV6-1 and TRBJ1-6, with D unclear. Germline assignment: CDR1 MNHNS and CDR2 SASEGT. V shed 1 base and J shed 4 bases, with 8 bases lying between them. The CDR3 is 15 residues long. Here the CDR3 DNA reads TGTGCCAGCAGTGAAGGGCAGGATTATAATTCACCCCTCCACTTT. Translating it yields CASSEGQDYNSPLHF.

The J gene is TRBJ1-2, the V gene TRBV5-4; D ambiguous. Trimming left V 7 bases short and J 5 bases short, with 18 bases between. Germline V gene data show CDR1 as SGHNT and CDR2 as YYREEE (reference sequence). This CDR3 contains 14 residues. CDR3 nucleotides: TGTGCCAGCTTCGCCATTGGGAGCCCTTATGGCTACACCTTC. This translates into CASFAIGSPYGYTF.

This chain connects TRBV27 to TRBJ1-6, with 7 bases aligning to TRBD1. CDR3 length equals 16 residues. With 8 bases clipped from V and 2 bases from J, the junction kept 9 bases outside the gene matches. Germline CDR1 is MNHEY and CDR2 is SMNVEV (reference sequence). The CDR3: CASWGTENTYNSPLHF. For the CDR3, the DNA is TGTGCCAGCTGGGGGACAGAAAATACCTATAATTCACCCCTCCACTTT.

The CDR3 nucleotides read TGTGCCAGCAGTTCTGCACAGGGGCCGCCCCAGCATTTT. This gives the protein CASSSAQGPPQHF. The genes are TRBV28 and TRBJ1-5; 7 bases agree with TRBD1. This CDR3 has 13 amino acids. The germline V gene encodes CDR1 MDHEN and CDR2 SYDVKM. J was trimmed by 9 bases and V by 4 bases; bases with no gene match: 6. Looking up the rest from reference TRBV28 and TRBJ1-5 gives the full variable domain: DVKVTQSSRYLVKRTGEKVFLECVQDMDHENMFWYRQDPGLGLRLIYFSYDVKMKEKGDIPEGYSVSREKKERFSLILESASTNQTSMYLCASSSAQGPPQHFGDGTRLSIL.

The gene calls are TRBV5-1 and TRBJ1-1; no clear D. Germline loops: CDR1 SGHRS, CDR2 YFSETQ. This CDR3 contains 13 residues. With 2 bases removed from V and 0 bases from J, the gap between germline ends came to 5 bases. The CDR3 region is CASSFGMNTEAFF. Here the CDR3 DNA reads TGCGCCAGCAGCTTCGGGATGAACACTGAAGCTTTCTTT.

This sequence joins TRBV5-1 and TRBJ2-7, with TRBD2 identical over 14 bases. The CDR3 runs to 17 residues. V shed 4 bases, J shed 0 bases, and the junction held 6 bases outside the gene matches. Germline V gene sequence: CDR1 SGHRS, CDR2 YFSETQ. The CDR3 coding sequence is TGCGCCAGCAGCGGGGGACTAGCGGGGGCCTCCTCCTACGAGCAGTACTTC. Residues: CASSGGLAGASSYEQYF.

The chain links TRBV19 to TRBJ1-4; 9 bases fit TRBD1. The CDR3 has 14 residues. The germline gives CDR1 LNHDA, CDR2 SQIVND (reference sequence). Trimming took 7 bases from V and 6 from J; bases not matched to a gene: 6. The CDR3 bases are TGTGCCAGTACCCGACAGGGGGTGGATGAAAAACTGTTTTTT. Translating gives CASTRQGVDEKLFF.

This rearrangement joins TRBV5-6 to TRBJ1-1; no reliable D call. This CDR3 comprises 12 residues. Germline V gene lookup returns CDR1 SGHDT and CDR2 YYEEEE. V was clipped by 3 bases and J by 8 bases, with 11 bases between them. Written as DNA, the CDR3 is TGTGCCAGCAGCTCGACGGATTGGGAAGCTTTCTTT. This gives the protein CASSSTDWEAFF.

The chain links TRBV6-4 to TRBJ1-2; 12 bases are shared with TRBD1. CDR1 and CDR2 (germline): MRHNA, SNTAGT. The CDR3 is 13 residues long. V dropped 7 bases and J dropped 7; count of bases not matched to a gene: 4. Written as DNA, the CDR3 is TGTGCCAGCATGGGACAGGGGGCGCGTGGCTACACCTTC. Its protein product is CASMGQGARGYTF.

J is TRBJ1-1 and V is TRBV18, with no clear D. In germline, CDR1 is KGHSH, CDR2 LQKENI. Trimming shortened V by 3 bases and J by 0 bases, and 8 bases separated the two germline ends. The CDR3 sequence is 14 residues long. The CDR3 DNA follows: TGTGCCAGCTCACCCGAACATTTGAACACTGAAGCTTTCTTT. It encodes CASSPEHLNTEAFF.

The table lists this clone with a few counts. This sequence joins TRBV19 and TRBJ1-4; D unresolved. The CDR3 loop spans 14 amino acids. CDR1 and CDR2 from the germline V gene are LNHDA and SQIVND (reference sequence). The V gene lost 3 bases and the J gene lost 0 bases, with 5 bases spanning the gap. The CDR3, as DNA: TGTGCCAGTAGTATTTCGTCAACTAATGAAAAACTGTTTTTT. This sequence encodes CASSISSTNEKLFF. Drawing the rest from reference TRBV19 and TRBJ1-4, the complete variable domain is DGGITQSPKYLFRKEGQNVTLSCEQNLNHDAMYWYRQDPGQGLRLIYYSQIVNDFQKGDIAEGYSVSREKKESFPLTVTSAQKNPTAFYLCASSISSTNEKLFFGSGTQLSVL.

The chain combines TRBV7-9 with TRBJ2-3, with D possibly matching TRBD2 (6 bases). Per the germline V gene, CDR1 is SEHNR and CDR2 is FQNEAQ (reference sequence). Trimming took 6 bases from V and 0 from J, leaving 22 bases between them. The length of the CDR3 is 18 residues. The CDR3 sequence: CASRTSRISGASTDTQYF. In DNA form, the CDR3 reads TGTGCCAGCAGAACATCCAGGATTAGCGGCGCTAGCACAGATACGCAGTATTTT. Complete variable domain (other parts from reference TRBV7-9 and TRBJ2-3): DTGVSQNPRHKITKRGQNVTFRCDPISEHNRLYWYRQTLGQGPEFLTYFQNEAQLEKSRLLSDRFSAERPKGSFSTLEIQRTEQGDSAMYLCASRTSRISGASTDTQYFGPGTRLTVL.

The chain links TRBV7-9 to TRBJ2-5; tentatively, D is TRBD1 (5 bases). In germline, CDR1 is SEHNR, CDR2 FQNEAQ (reference sequence). The CDR3 sequence is 14 residues long. V lost 2 bases and J 5 bases, leaving 12 bases between the germline ends. CDR3 amino acids: CASSLRQGWETQYF. CDR3 bases: TGTGCCAGCAGCTTACGGCAGGGATGGGAGACCCAGTACTTC.

The rearrangement links TRBV6-5 to TRBJ1-2, with 8 bases aligning to TRBD1. The junction had 5 bases not matched to a gene; V was cut back by 0 bases and J by 5 bases. This CDR3 is 15 amino acids long. CDR1 is MNHEY, CDR2 SVGAGI, per germline. CDR3 DNA sequence: TGTGCCAGCAGTTACTCGGCAGGGGGCCATTATGGCTACACCTTC. It yields the protein CASSYSAGGHYGYTF.

J is TRBJ1-1 and V is TRBV9; 8 bases map to TRBD1. Unmatched junction bases numbered 2, after V lost 3 bases and J lost 1 base. CDR3 length equals 14 residues. Germline CDR1 reads SGDLS; CDR2 reads YYNGEE. Here the CDR3 DNA reads TGTGCCAGCAGCGCAGGGACAGGGAACACTGAAGCTTTCTTT. This encodes CASSAGTGNTEAFF.

CDR3 in amino acids: CASSLFAGGYNEQFF. The DNA of the CDR3 is TGTGCCAGCAGTTTATTTGCGGGGGGGTACAATGAGCAGTTCTTC. The rearrangement joins TRBV27 to TRBJ2-1; 9 bases fit TRBD2. Germline V gene sequence: CDR1 MNHEY, CDR2 SMNVEV (reference sequence). This CDR3 contains 15 residues. J lost 4 bases, V lost 1 base, and 2 bases had no gene match.